The 13 T cell receptor beta chains reported below all come from one sample, sequenced in a study of metastatic and nonmetastatic thyroid tumors. Each patient went into thyroid surgery without having received any treatment. TCRdb re-clonotyped the PCR reads via MiXCR. The sample records 9,500 to 12,000 clones, around 25% being singletons. The sequenced sample was adjacent normal tissue. These receptor sequences come from a male donor with papillary thyroid cancer or a benign thyroid nodule (not recorded which). Some clones in this sample may be carry-over from other donors' samples.

This clone turned up a few times. The V call is TRBV6-2 or TRBV6-3, the J call TRBJ2-1; D is perhaps TRBD1 (6 bases). V was clipped by 8 bases and J by 7 bases, with 18 bases between them. The CDR3 has 14 amino acids. The V gene's germline CDR1 is MNHEY and CDR2 SVGEGT. The CDR3 coding sequence is TGTGCCAGCCTCCTGGGGGCTCAGTATAATGAGCAGTTCTTC. Translated, it gives CASLLGAQYNEQFF.

This clone is labeled as medium-sized. This chain joins TRBV6-1 and TRBJ2-2; unclear D gene. The germline CDR1 and CDR2 sequences are MNHNS and SASEGT. The CDR3 length is 15 residues. Trimming left V 6 bases short and J 6 bases short, with 17 bases between. Here the CDR3 DNA reads TGTGCCAGCAGGAATCAACCGCTACGGGCCGGGGAGCTGTTTTTT. It codes for CASRNQPLRAGELFF.

The V call is TRBV15, the J call TRBJ1-2; TRBD1 is a possible D gene (6 bases). CDR3 length: 15 residues. V shed 3 bases and J shed 7 bases, with 18 bases lying between them. Germline V gene sequence: CDR1 LNHNV, CDR2 YYDKDF (reference sequence). CDR3 loop: CATSSGGGPSGGYTF. The CDR3 DNA is TGTGCCACCAGCAGCGGGGGGGGGCCAAGCGGTGGCTACACCTTC.

This chain connects TRBV6-1 to TRBJ2-7, with D uncertain. This CDR3 comprises 15 residues. The V end lost 6 bases, the J end lost 5 bases, and 20 bases lay between the germline ends. CDR1 is MNHNS, CDR2 SASEGT, per germline. The CDR3 sequence: CASRPRPVSVHEQYF. CDR3 bases: TGTGCCAGCAGGCCTAGGCCTGTCTCGGTCCACGAGCAGTACTTC.

The chain has TRBV19 and TRBJ1-1, with D hard to call. Germline-derived CDR1 and CDR2 are LNHDA and SQIVND (reference sequence). The CDR3 runs 14 residues. Trimming took off 3 bases at V and 1 base at J, with 9 bases between the two ends. The CDR3 DNA reads as TGTGCCAGTAGTATTGGATCGGGGAACACTGAAGCTTTCTTT. Encoded protein: CASSIGSGNTEAFF.

The rearrangement uses TRBV2 and TRBJ2-7; D gene uncertain. The CDR3 runs to 12 residues. Trimming pared 7 bases from V and 2 bases from J, leaving 9 bases between. Germline CDR1 SNHLY, CDR2 FYNNEI. CDR3 bases: TGTGCCAGCAAGGGTGGGACCTACGAGCAGTACTTC. It translates to CASKGGTYEQYF.

V gene TRBV20-1 combines with J gene TRBJ1-1; weak D call: TRBD1 (5 bases). This CDR3 spans 13 amino acids. Trimming stripped 4 bases from V and 0 bases from J, with 9 bases between. Per the germline V gene, CDR1 is DFQATT and CDR2 is SNEGSKA (reference sequence). In DNA, the CDR3 is TGCAGTGCTACGGACATCTTGAACACTGAAGCTTTCTTT. It yields the protein CSATDILNTEAFF.

This clone has ten or more counts. This chain links TRBV30 with TRBJ2-7; D unresolved. V was shortened by 4 bases and J by 2 bases, with 9 bases between the two germline ends. CDR1 and CDR2 from the germline V gene are GTSNPN and SVGIG (reference sequence). This CDR3 comprises 12 residues. The CDR3 reads CAWNTDTYEQYF. CDR3 DNA sequence: TGTGCCTGGAATACAGACACCTACGAGCAGTACTTC.

The chain combines TRBV7-2 with TRBJ1-1; maybe TRBD1 (5 bases). Germline V CDR1 and CDR2: SGHTA, FQGNSA. The CDR3 is 13 amino acids. V lost 7 bases, J lost 5 bases, and 14 bases lay in between. This CDR3 is CASTKGTWTEAFF. DNA for the CDR3: TGTGCCAGCACCAAAGGGACGTGGACTGAAGCTTTCTTT.

This chain links TRBV11-2 with TRBJ1-2, with a weak D call TRBD1 (5 bases). The CDR3 spans 15 residues. The V end lost 1 base, the J end lost 4 bases, and 13 bases lay between the germline ends. Germline V gene sequence: CDR1 SGHAT, CDR2 FQNNGV. CDR3 nucleotides: TGTGCCAGCAGCTTAGTTGCCCGACAGTTCTATGGCTACACCTTC. Its protein is CASSLVARQFYGYTF.

This chain joins TRBV7-3 and TRBJ1-1; D is perhaps TRBD1 (5 bases). Per germline, CDR1 SGHTA and CDR2 FQGTGA. The length of the CDR3 is 15 residues. Trimming took 7 bases from V and 5 from J, leaving 20 bases between them. DNA of the CDR3: TGTGCCAGCATCCCATCCCCAGGGTCAGGGACTGAAGCTTTCTTT. Its protein product is CASIPSPGSGTEAFF.

By its share, this clone is medium-sized. This sequence joins TRBV7-2 and TRBJ2-2; D is possibly TRBD2 (7 bases). Trimming took 1 base from V and 4 from J, leaving 13 bases between them. This CDR3 comprises 16 residues. CDR1 SGHTA and CDR2 FQGNSA come from the germline V gene. The CDR3 bases are TGTGCCAGCAGCTTAGTGGGGGGGCCAGTCACCGGGGAGCTGTTTTTT. It translates to CASSLVGGPVTGELFF.

The rearrangement uses TRBV2 and TRBJ2-5; D might be TRBD2 (5 bases). Trimming pared 2 bases from V and 4 bases from J, leaving 11 bases between. Germline lookup yields CDR1 SNHLY and CDR2 FYNNEI. This CDR3 has 14 amino acids. The CDR3 region has the DNA TGTGCCAGCAGTGAATTCCGGGGAAGAGAGACCCAGTACTTC. Translated, it gives CASSEFRGRETQYF.